A selection of T cell receptor beta chains follows, all from one sample in a study of early T cells in non-severe SARS-CoV-2 infection. Each CDR3 protein is one row after TCRdb ran MiXCR on the 5' RACE reads. Among 20,000 to 25,000 distinct CDR3 sequences listed, 5.3% were seen once. The source material was whole blood. These receptors were taken from an adult who was a healthcare worker with PCR-confirmed SARS-CoV-2 infection or an uninfected control (not recorded which). The CDR3 runs from the conserved cysteine through the conserved F or W.

J gene: TRBJ2-1
V gene: TRBV20-1
CDR3 protein: CSAADYNEQFF

J gene: TRBJ2-2
V gene: TRBV4-3
CDR3 protein: CASSRGVKDRVAGELFF

J gene: TRBJ2-7
V gene: TRBV13
CDR3 protein: CASSLRGTVTYEQYF

J gene: TRBJ2-1
V gene: TRBV28
CDR3 protein: CASTLAGGANNEQFF

J gene: TRBJ2-5
V gene: TRBV6-2/TRBV6-3
CDR3 protein: CASEGLGETQYF

J gene: TRBJ1-2
V gene: TRBV7-2
CDR3 protein: CASSSDDRIGYTF

J gene: TRBJ2-3
V gene: TRBV19
CDR3 protein: CASSIDGLAGSTDTQYF

J gene: TRBJ2-3
V gene: TRBV7-2
CDR3 protein: CASSRAFTDTQYF

J gene: TRBJ1-5
V gene: TRBV28
CDR3 protein: CASNSGTAGNQPQHF

J gene: TRBJ2-5
V gene: TRBV7-2
CDR3 protein: CASSLLAGGGQETQYF

J gene: TRBJ2-1
V gene: TRBV12-3/TRBV12-4
CDR3 protein: CASSLEGAEQFF

J gene: TRBJ2-3
V gene: TRBV24-1
CDR3 protein: CATSDPKTSGAKDTQYF

J gene: TRBJ2-2
V gene: TRBV24-1
CDR3 protein: CATRSGTENTGELFF

J gene: TRBJ2-1
V gene: TRBV24-1
CDR3 protein: CATRAQEEGNEQFF

J gene: TRBJ2-1
V gene: TRBV5-8
CDR3 protein: CASSLDSGLGREQFF

J gene: TRBJ1-1
V gene: TRBV7-9
CDR3 protein: CASSSRGGLMNTEAFF

J gene: TRBJ2-1
V gene: TRBV29-1
CDR3 protein: CSVEGSGRANEQFF

J gene: TRBJ2-3
V gene: TRBV24-1
CDR3 protein: CATSDLQWDGTDTQYF

J gene: TRBJ2-1
V gene: TRBV4-3
CDR3 protein: CASSQEVPGGNNEQFF

J gene: TRBJ2-1
V gene: TRBV7-2
CDR3 protein: CASSLPSAAEVF